In this sample, the clone carrying this TCR beta chain turned up once. Its cognate antigen is unknown. The data were obtained in a study of T-cell memory formation after mild COVID-19. The study, taken as a whole, reports: Cross-reactive memory apparently joined, as some responding clones appeared in pre-infection memory.

TCRdb used MiXCR to reprocess the 5' RACE reads, holding one entry per CDR3 protein. This sample has more than 250,000 distinct CDR3 sequences, with approximately 18% found just once. CDR3 length: 13 amino acids. Trimming shortened V by 8 bases and J by 2 bases, and 12 bases separated the two germline ends. Germline assignment: CDR1 SNHLY and CDR2 FYNNEI. V is TRBV2 and J is TRBJ2-5; D is undetermined. The clonotype was recovered from a young man who had mild COVID-19 (a few samples of this study predate the infection). Cell type and time point are not known. Material: PBMCs or a T cell subset sorted from them (not recorded which). In DNA form, the CDR3 reads TGTGCCAGCGCTAGGATTGAACAAGAGACCCAGTACTTC. It encodes CASARIEQETQYF.